The 27 T cell receptor beta chains given below trace back to one sample, sequenced in a study of blood T cell repertoires in COVID-19. Method: immunoSEQ multiplex PCR; TCRdb's copy keeps in-frame clones and lacks some. The data show 140,000 to 150,000 clones, over 75% seen once. Sequenced material: peripheral blood. The receptor set was obtained from a woman aged 55-69 years with COVID-19, enrolled during active disease.

J is TRBJ2-7 and V is TRBV3-1 (or the pseudogene TRBV3-2); 7 nucleotides agree with TRBD2. The CDR3 loop spans 14 amino acids. Looked up from germline, CDR1 is LGHDT and CDR2 is YNNKEL (reference sequence). V was pared by 0 bases and J by 3 bases, with 2 bases of the junction left unmatched. The CDR3 reads CASSQDGGVYEQYF. The CDR3 DNA sequence: TGTGCCAGCAGCCAAGATGGGGGGGTCTACGAGCAGTACTTC.

This clone was observed once. This rearrangement joins TRBV3-1 (or the pseudogene TRBV3-2) to TRBJ1-2, with D possibly TRBD1 on 5 matching bases. CDR3 length: 14 amino acids. From germline, CDR1 is LGHDT and CDR2 YNNKEL (reference sequence). Trimming removed 2 bases from V and 4 bases from J, with 11 bases in between. The CDR3 loop reads CASSQRPGLYGYTF. For the CDR3, the DNA is TGTGCCAGCAGCCAACGACCAGGGCTCTATGGCTACACCTTC.

V usage is TRBV3-1 (or the pseudogene TRBV3-2) and J usage is TRBJ2-2; 8 bases agree with TRBD1. The CDR3 is 17 amino acids. Trimming took 0 bases from V and 7 from J; bases not matched to a gene: 10. CDR1 and CDR2 (germline): LGHDT, YNNKEL (reference sequence). CDR3 sequence (DNA): TGTGCCAGCAGCCAAGATAGGGCGGACAGGGATTACGGGGAGCTGTTTTTT. It codes for CASSQDRADRDYGELFF.

This sequence joins TRBV9 and TRBJ1-6; 8 bases line up with TRBD1. V gave up 4 bases and J gave up 0 bases; unmatched junction bases: 9. CDR1 SGDLS and CDR2 YYNGEE come from the germline V gene. CDR3 length: 18 amino acids. This CDR3 reads CASSTRQGPRSYNSPLHF. The CDR3 DNA reads TGTGCCAGCAGCACCCGACAGGGGCCGCGCTCCTATAATTCACCCCTCCACTTT.

This clone is a singleton in its sample. V gene TRBV6-2 or TRBV6-3 combines with J gene TRBJ2-7; 8 bases fit TRBD1. The CDR3 loop spans 15 amino acids. Germline CDR1 and CDR2: MNHEY and SVGEGT. V gave up 2 bases and J gave up 2 bases; unmatched junction bases: 5. The CDR3 region is CASSYRTGIAYEQYF. In nucleotides, the CDR3 is TGTGCCAGCAGTTACCGGACAGGGATTGCCTACGAGCAGTACTTC.

The chain has TRBV10-2 and TRBJ1-1, with a tentative D call TRBD1 (5 bases). The V and J ends lost 0 bases and 0 bases respectively, with 8 bases between them. Germline lookup yields CDR1 WSHSY and CDR2 SAAADI. The CDR3 extends over 15 amino acids. This CDR3 is CASSESPGLNTEAFF. In DNA, the CDR3 is TGCGCCAGCAGTGAGTCGCCAGGGTTGAACACTGAAGCTTTCTTT.

For the CDR3, the DNA is TGTGCCAGCAGCTTAGCATTGGGGACTACCTACGAGCAGTACTTC. This codes for CASSLALGTTYEQYF. The rearrangement joins TRBV11-2 to TRBJ2-7, with 7 bases aligning to TRBD2. Germline assignment: CDR1 SGHAT and CDR2 FQNNGV. CDR3 length equals 15 residues. V lost 1 base to trimming and J lost 2 bases; unmatched junction nucleotides: 5.

V is TRBV18 and J is TRBJ1-1, with 10 bases fitting TRBD1. J lost 9 bases, V lost 3 bases, and 4 bases had no gene match. The V gene's germline CDR1 is KGHSH and CDR2 LQKENI. This CDR3 has 13 residues. CDR3 sequence: CASSPTGGAKAFF. DNA of the CDR3: TGTGCCAGCTCACCGACAGGGGGCGCCAAAGCTTTCTTT.

The V and J genes are TRBV2 and TRBJ2-7, with TRBD1 identical over 8 bases. The CDR3 runs to 15 residues. V trimming: 10 bases; J trimming: 2 bases; junction bases outside the gene matches: 13. Germline V gene data show CDR1 as SNHLY and CDR2 as FYNNEI. The DNA for the CDR3 is TGTGCCACCACGGGTGGGGTGACAGGGGCCTACGAGCAGTACTTC. Residues: CATTGGVTGAYEQYF.

The chain has TRBV2 and TRBJ2-7; a possible D gene is TRBD2 (5 bases). Per germline, CDR1 SNHLY and CDR2 FYNNEI. The V end was cut by 1 base, the J end by 7 bases, with 11 bases between. The CDR3 totals 13 residues. CDR3 residues: CASSEGSAAEQYF. The CDR3 coding sequence is TGTGCCAGCAGTGAAGGTAGCGCGGCAGAGCAGTACTTC.

Written as DNA, the CDR3 is TGTGCCAGCAGTCAATACATCACAGGGGGCGAAGCTTTCTTT. Translated: CASSQYITGGEAFF. The rearrangement uses TRBV27 and TRBJ1-1; TRBD1 agrees at 9 bases. With 5 bases clipped from V and 8 bases from J, the junction kept 9 bases outside the gene matches. This CDR3 region has 14 residues. CDR1 is MNHEY, CDR2 SMNVEV, per germline (reference sequence).

The chain joins TRBV23-1 to TRBJ2-7; TRBD1 matches at 7 bases. TRBV23-1 is annotated as an ORF whose role is uncertain. Trimming at V came to 4 bases and at J to 0 bases, leaving 6 bases not matched to a gene. The CDR3 is made up of 15 amino acids. In nucleotides, the CDR3 is TGCGCCAGCAGTCTGCGGACAGGAAGCTCCTACGAGCAGTACTTC. This encodes CASSLRTGSSYEQYF.

The V call is TRBV11-3, the J call TRBJ1-6, with D maybe TRBD1 (5 bases). This CDR3 is built from 13 residues. V was trimmed by 3 bases and J by 6 bases, leaving 6 bases between them. CDR1 is SGHNT and CDR2 is YENEEA in the germline V gene. CDR3: CASSLQGNSPLHF. CDR3 in DNA: TGTGCCAGCAGCTTGCAGGGTAATTCACCCCTCCACTTT.

This chain links TRBV3-1 (or the pseudogene TRBV3-2) with TRBJ1-3, with TRBD1 matching over 7 bases. Germline lookup yields CDR1 LGHDT and CDR2 YNNKEL (reference sequence). V dropped 4 bases and J dropped 0; count of bases not matched to a gene: 0. CDR3 length equals 14 residues. The CDR3 region is CASSRDSSGNTIYF. DNA for the CDR3: TGTGCCAGCAGCCGGGACAGCTCTGGAAACACCATATATTTT.

The chain is built from TRBV19 and TRBJ2-3, with D possibly being TRBD2 (6 bases). Germline-derived CDR1 and CDR2 are LNHDA and SQIVND (reference sequence). The CDR3 loop spans 13 amino acids. V was clipped by 8 bases and J by 8 bases, with 17 bases between them. CDR3 loop: CASGSEGRSTQYF. In nucleotides, the CDR3 is TGTGCCAGTGGGAGTGAGGGGAGGAGTACGCAGTATTTT. The full variable domain, rest sourced from reference TRBV19 and TRBJ2-3, is DGGITQSPKYLFRKEGQNVTLSCEQNLNHDAMYWYRQDPGQGLRLIYYSQIVNDFQKGDIAEGYSVSREKKESFPLTVTSAQKNPTAFYLCASGSEGRSTQYFGPGTRLTVL.

The chain combines TRBV2 with TRBJ2-5; 9 positions agree with TRBD2. After removal of 0 bases from V and 4 bases from J, the junction contained 0 bases not matched to a gene. The germline V gene encodes CDR1 SNHLY and CDR2 FYNNEI. CDR3 length: 14 amino acids. The CDR3 is CASSEARGGETQYF. CDR3 DNA sequence: TGTGCCAGCAGTGAAGCGCGGGGGGGAGAGACCCAGTACTTC.

This chain links TRBV11-1 with TRBJ2-7; perhaps TRBD2 as D (6 bases). The CDR3 has 14 residues. CDR1 is SGHAT and CDR2 is FQDESV in the germline V gene (reference sequence). The ends were cut back, 8 bases at V and 0 bases at J, with 14 bases in the middle. CDR3 nucleotides: TGTGCCAGCGGCACTCGGGACTTCTCCTACGAGCAGTACTTC. Translated, it gives CASGTRDFSYEQYF.

The V call is TRBV7-2, the J call TRBJ1-2; no definite D call. Trimming shortened V by 4 bases and J by 5 bases, and 14 bases separated the two germline ends. This CDR3 is built from 14 residues. Per the germline V gene, CDR1 is SGHTA and CDR2 is FQGNSA. The CDR3, as DNA: TGTGCCAGCAGCTCGTCCGGTGATCTATATGGCTACACCTTC. The encoded protein is CASSSSGDLYGYTF.

The V and J genes are TRBV7-8 and TRBJ1-4; tentatively, D is TRBD1 (6 bases). Germline loops: CDR1 SGHVS, CDR2 FQNEAQ. CDR3 length: 16 residues. V lost 4 bases and J 5 bases, leaving 17 bases between the germline ends. In DNA, the CDR3 is TGTGCCAGCAGCTGGGTAGGGGGGGAGATCAATGAAAAACTGTTTTTT. Translation: CASSWVGGEINEKLFF.

The chain is built from TRBV30 and TRBJ1-1; D possibly corresponds to TRBD1 (5 bases). There are 12 residues in the CDR3. Trimming left V 3 bases short and J 5 bases short, with 10 bases between. In germline, CDR1 is GTSNPN, CDR2 SVGIG (reference sequence). The CDR3 DNA sequence: TGTGCCTGGAGCCCGGGGGGAACTGAAGCTTTCTTT. Translated, it gives CAWSPGGTEAFF.

This clone has just a few counts. The chain has TRBV13 and TRBJ2-3; D call uncertain. This CDR3 is 13 amino acids long. CDR1 is PRHDT and CDR2 is FYEKMQ in the germline V gene (reference sequence). Trimming shortened V by 3 bases and J by 0 bases, and 4 bases separated the two germline ends. CDR3 residues: CASSFSSTDTQYF. Written as DNA, the CDR3 is TGTGCCAGCAGCTTTTCTAGCACAGATACGCAGTATTTT.

V and J are TRBV10-1 and TRBJ2-5; D is perhaps TRBD2 (5 bases). Trimming left V 3 bases short and J 2 bases short, with 7 bases between. The CDR3 has 13 amino acids. CDR1 WNHNN and CDR2 SYGVQD come from the germline V gene (reference sequence). The CDR3 region is CASSDPGQETQYF. In DNA, the CDR3 is TGCGCCAGCAGTGATCCGGGGCAAGAGACCCAGTACTTC.

The V gene is TRBV6-5, the J gene TRBJ1-2; 7 bases map to TRBD1. V lost 0 bases and J lost 8; bases outside the gene matches: 9. The CDR3 loop spans 15 amino acids. CDR1 is MNHEY, CDR2 SVGAGI, per germline. In DNA, the CDR3 is TGTGCCAGCAGTTACTCCACAGGGGTGGGTCGGGGCTACACCTTC. It is translated as CASSYSTGVGRGYTF.

The rearrangement joins TRBV27 to TRBJ1-5; D is perhaps TRBD1 (6 bases). The V end lost 2 bases, the J end lost 5 bases, and 10 bases lay between the germline ends. The CDR3 loop spans 14 amino acids. Germline assignment: CDR1 MNHEY and CDR2 SMNVEV (reference sequence). CDR3 DNA sequence: TGTGCCAGCAGTTTAGGTAGGGGGTATCAGCCCCAGCATTTT. Its translation is CASSLGRGYQPQHF.

The chain links TRBV29-1 to TRBJ1-1; TRBD1 agrees at 7 bases. Trimming cost V 5 bases and J 5 bases; bases outside gene matches: 11. From germline, CDR1 is SQVTM and CDR2 ANQGSEA. This CDR3 is 14 amino acids long. CDR3 sequence: CSVRVNRGGTEAFF. The CDR3 bases are TGCAGCGTTAGGGTTAACAGGGGAGGTACTGAAGCTTTCTTT. Complete variable domain (other parts from reference TRBV29-1 and TRBJ1-1): SAVISQKPSRDICQRGTSLTIQCQVDSQVTMMFWYRQQPGQSLTLIATANQGSEATYESGFVIDKFPISRPNLTFSTLTVSNMSPEDSSIYLCSVRVNRGGTEAFFGQGTRLTVV.

The CDR3 spells CASSPARGTGSYEQYF. The CDR3, as DNA: TGTGCCAGCAGTCCCGCCCGCGGGACAGGCTCCTACGAGCAGTACTTC. The chain carries TRBV27 and TRBJ2-7; TRBD1 aligns across 8 bases. The CDR3 is 16 amino acids. CDR1 and CDR2 from the germline V gene are MNHEY and SMNVEV (reference sequence). Unmatched junction bases numbered 9, after V lost 5 bases and J lost 0 bases.

This clone was counted once. The J gene is TRBJ1-6, the V gene TRBV10-3; 7 bases are shared with TRBD1. There are 17 residues in the CDR3. Germline CDR1 and CDR2: ENHRY and SYGVKD. The trim removed 0 bases at V and 1 base at J, leaving 3 bases unmatched. The CDR3: CAISESETGSYNSPLHF. The CDR3 coding sequence is TGTGCCATCAGTGAGTCGGAGACAGGGTCCTATAATTCACCCCTCCACTTT.